This T cell receptor beta chain is drawn from a study of cytomegalovirus exposure and HLA in healthy donors. The CDR3 covers 17 residues. Germline loops: CDR1 SGDLS, CDR2 YYNGEE. V lost 0 bases, J lost 0 bases, and 5 bases stayed unmatched. The study's findings and limits: A later analysis linked a missense DCLRE1C variant to TCR beta V- and J-gene trimming.

Both 60 Vbeta primers and 13 Jbeta primers went into the PCR. The assay was immunoSEQ multiplex PCR, and TCRdb's table has in-frame clones only and misses some. The table lists more than 95,000 clones, about 16% of them singletons. This clone was counted a few times. The antigen is undetermined. The chain is built from TRBV9 and TRBJ1-4, with 7 bases aligning to TRBD1. The material sequenced was PBMCs. The receptor was derived from a female donor in good health and CMV-seronegative. CDR3 loop: CASSVGQGRPTNEKLFF. Written as DNA, the CDR3 is TGTGCCAGCAGCGTAGGACAGGGACGACCAACTAATGAAAAACTGTTTTTT.